The entry that follows covers one TCR beta chain sequence. No cognate antigen has been identified for it. One base away there is no much larger clone; base qualities are not given. The CDR3 goes from the cysteine to the phenylalanine over 14 residues. Just the 42-base CDR3 DNA is kept, in frame starting at base 1. The germline V gene provides CDR1 MNHEY and CDR2 SVGAGI. V lost 6 bases and J lost 4 bases, and the count of bases not matched to a germline gene is 8. TCRbeta CDR3 regions were amplified from genomic DNA by means of the immunoSEQ Assay, a bias-controlled multiplex PCR. In the paper's pipeline: The number of nucleated cells in each sample was estimated from the amplification of reference gene primers within the assay. Sequence reads were collapsed and filtered to measure the absolute abundance of every unique TCRbeta CDR3 rearrangement. For each sample, productive Simpson clonality was calculated as the square root of Simpson's diversity index across productive rearrangements. TCRdb limited this immuneACCESS table to in-frame rearrangements with V and J called. A share of clones is missing; checked studies link under half to unresolved V genes, and the rest is unexplained. V and J calls and clone size are given by that table; D and trimming were obtained from the DNA. In this sample the table shows approximately 150,000 clones, about 85% of which occur a single time. Over 5% of the sample comes from the top ten.

This entry belongs to a study of blood T cell repertoires in COVID-19 (dated by TCRdb to the early 2020s). Broadly, across the study: Samples from collaborators originated in the United States, Italy and Spain and spanned both the acute and convalescent phases of COVID-19. A freely available public database, intended as a resource for researchers studying the immune response to SARS-CoV-2, is where the repertoires were released. Where HLA class I and class II types were available, the types were taken from metadata supplied by the sample provider, not from assay-based typing. The prospective study material was composed of cDNA or gDNA derived from T cells, B-cell-depleted T cells, or PBMCs. Deeply sampled blood TCRbeta repertoires from subjects exposed to, actively infected with, or recovered from COVID-19 were included in the dataset. The samples were drawn from the first 160 participants of the ongoing ImmuneRACE study and from 950 to 1,500 subjects provided by 6 global collaborators. Nearly every sample came with metadata listing a de-identified subject ID, COVID-19 status, age in years and sex.

Paper-wide results and their limitations: How much clinical and demographic metadata was included differed by source and by participant, and the metadata was provided uncurated.

At one collaborating source in Seattle, patients were enrolled during active infection and were followed longitudinally through the course of disease. The collaborating institutions used their own protocols to collect whole blood in K2EDTA tubes. For TCRbeta analysis, collaborators shipped samples as frozen whole blood, isolated PBMCs, or DNA extracted from either of those sample types. The receptor was derived from a woman between 45 and 60 years old with COVID-19, enrolled during active disease. The V gene is TRBV6-5 and the J gene is TRBJ1-2; 7 of the junction bases match TRBD1. Sequenced: peripheral blood. The CDR3 loop reads CASSSRDSTYGYTF. The DNA reads as follows: TGTGCCAGCAGCAGCCGGGACAGCACCTATGGCTACACCTTC.